This TCR beta chain was identified during a study of Ad26.COV2.S vaccination and SARS-CoV-2 variants. Study at large: Donor participated within the Ad26.COV2.S arm of the COV1001 trial. Intramuscular Ad26.COV2.S at 5x10^10 or 1x10^11 viral particles. Broader study findings: Vaccinees and placebo recipients showed similar non-spike TCR breadth.

Sequencing used immunoSEQ multiplex PCR; TCRdb keeps in-frame clones, though not all of them. This sample carries some 410,000 clones, roughly 90% of them seen once, and the ten largest clones take under 2%. The treatment: around 19 received Ad26.COV2.S at low or high dose, single or two shots; a few received placebo; per-sample allocation not given. Specimens were obtained on day 63 following the first vaccine or placebo injection. Participants' vaccine, an Ad26 vector, delivered Wuhan-strain SARS-CoV-2 spike. The table lists this clone with a count of one. Antigen unknown. In the same sample, other DNA sequences code for this CDR3. The material sequenced was peripheral blood, taken in a trial of Ad26.COV2.S vaccine versus placebo. This TCR was sampled from a person aged 18-65 years who received the Ad26.COV2.S COVID-19 vaccine or a placebo.

The DNA of the CDR3 is TGTGCCAGTAGTATTCGGGGCCCCTACGAGCAGTACTTC. It yields the protein CASSIRGPYEQYF. The chain joins TRBV19 to TRBJ2-7; D is perhaps TRBD1 or TRBD2 (5 bases each). The CDR3 is 13 residues long. V lost 3 bases and J 2 bases, leaving 8 bases between the germline ends. From germline, CDR1 is LNHDA and CDR2 SQIVND (reference sequence).